This TCR beta chain was recovered during a study of patients and donors after allogeneic stem cell transplantation. Using its own MiXCR run on the RT-PCR reads, TCRdb lists one record per CDR3 protein. Counted here are a few hundred thousand distinct CDR3 sequences, 13% to 15% occurring once; the ten biggest clones make up roughly 11%. V was pared by 5 bases and J by 15 bases, with 13 bases of the junction left unmatched. The CDR3 contains 13 residues. The chain links TRBV12-3 or TRBV12-4 to TRBJ2-1, with TRBD1 matching 7 bases. The material sequenced was blood, either unsorted or a sorted T cell fraction (not recorded which). The clonotype originates from a human donor who was either an allogeneic HSCT recipient or a stem cell or donor lymphocyte infusion donor (not recorded which). It is not recorded whose cells these are; they may come from a transplant donor. CDR3 amino acids: CASSLSLDRTPFF. In DNA form, the CDR3 reads TGTGCCAGCAGTCTCTCCTTGGACAGGACACCGTTCTTC.